These 27 T cell receptor beta chains were sequenced from one sample in a study of cytomegalovirus exposure and HLA in healthy donors (TCRdb year 2017). Receptor libraries were prepared by the immunoSEQ multiplex PCR assay. This immuneACCESS table, as held by TCRdb, lists in-frame sequences with V and J called but not all clones. Of the missing ones, under half trace to an unresolved V gene in checked studies; the others have no known cause. Recorded for this sample are 190,000 or so clones; around 82% of them occurred a single time. 2.5% to 3.5% of the sample comes from the top ten. Sequenced material: PBMCs. The receptors were sampled from a woman younger than 30 in good health and CMV-seropositive.

The rearrangement links TRBV7-9 to TRBJ2-7, with 7 positions matching TRBD1. V was pared by 3 bases and J by 4 bases, with 6 bases of the junction left unmatched. The germline gives CDR1 SEHNR, CDR2 FQNEAQ (reference sequence). The CDR3 length is 14 residues. CDR3 DNA sequence: TGTGCCAGCAGCTTGGAAGGGGGCGGGTACGAGCAGTACTTC. It encodes CASSLEGGGYEQYF.

This rearrangement joins TRBV27 to TRBJ1-5; maybe TRBD1 (5 bases). CDR1 MNHEY and CDR2 SMNVEV come from the germline V gene (reference sequence). V was pared by 4 bases and J by 6 bases, with 13 bases between. The CDR3 covers 14 residues. The DNA of the CDR3 is TGTGCCAGCAGTTGGGGCGTGGGCGGTCAGCCCCAGCATTTT. Its protein product is CASSWGVGGQPQHF.

CDR3 sequence: CASSLGSTRETQYF. CDR3 sequence (DNA): TGCGCCAGCAGCTTGGGTTCTACCCGCGAGACCCAGTACTTC. The rearrangement links TRBV5-1 to TRBJ2-5; D is uncertain. CDR3 size: 14 residues. CDR1 and CDR2 (germline): SGHRS, YFSETQ. V gave up 0 bases and J gave up 5 bases, with 11 bases separating them. Filled out from reference TRBV5-1 and TRBJ2-5, the complete variable domain reads KAGVTQTPRYLIKTRGQQVTLSCSPISGHRSVSWYQQTPGQGLQFLFEYFSETQRNKGNFPGRFSGRQFSNSRSEMNVSTLELGDSALYLCASSLGSTRETQYFGPGTRLLVL.

The chain has TRBV7-9 and TRBJ1-1; TRBD1 might be the D (6 bases). V lost 3 bases to trimming and J lost 0 bases, with 8 bases between them. The germline CDR1 and CDR2 sequences are SEHNR and FQNEAQ (reference sequence). This CDR3 has 14 amino acids. CDR3 sequence: CASSFGQMNTEAFF. The DNA of the CDR3 is TGTGCCAGCAGCTTTGGACAGATGAACACTGAAGCTTTCTTT.

This chain uses TRBV11-3 with TRBJ1-6; no reliable D call. Trimming cost V 7 bases and J 6 bases, with 13 bases left between them. The CDR3 length is 14 residues. Germline V gene lookup returns CDR1 SGHNT and CDR2 YENEEA. The DNA of the CDR3 is TGTGCCAGCATCGTGGGCGACGGTAATTCACCCCTCCACTTT. Its translation: CASIVGDGNSPLHF.

The rearrangement links TRBV7-6 to TRBJ1-1; possible D gene TRBD1, 6 bases. This CDR3 contains 12 residues. The germline V gene encodes CDR1 SGHVS and CDR2 FNYEAQ. V was pared by 7 bases and J by 5 bases, with 11 bases between. DNA for the CDR3: TGTGCCAGCAACCAGGGGAAAACTGAAGCTTTCTTT. It is translated as CASNQGKTEAFF.

The chain combines TRBV9 with TRBJ2-2; 13 bases match TRBD2. The CDR3 runs 17 residues. Germline CDR1 is SGDLS and CDR2 is YYNGEE. V was pared by 1 base and J by 0 bases, with 0 bases of the junction left unmatched. The DNA of the CDR3 is TGTGCCAGCAGCGTAACTAGCGGGGGGGCGAACACCGGGGAGCTGTTTTTT. Residues: CASSVTSGGANTGELFF.

The chain uses TRBV27 and TRBJ1-6, with TRBD1 matching over 9 bases. The V segment lost 3 bases and the J segment 7 bases; nucleotides outside the gene matches: 10. The CDR3 contains 17 residues. The germline CDR1 and CDR2 sequences are MNHEY and SMNVEV (reference sequence). The CDR3 protein is CASSFNPIQGANSPLHF. The CDR3 coding sequence is TGTGCCAGCAGTTTCAACCCGATACAGGGGGCAAATTCACCCCTCCACTTT.

The chain carries TRBV5-1 and TRBJ2-3; D is perhaps TRBD1 (5 bases). There are 18 residues in the CDR3. Germline values: CDR1 SGHRS, CDR2 YFSETQ. V lost 0 bases and J 3 bases, leaving 20 bases between the germline ends. The CDR3 nucleotides read TGCGCCAGCAGCTTGGGGGGCACTGTGGGGCTTACAACAGATACGCAGTATTTT. Protein sequence: CASSLGGTVGLTTDTQYF.

The gene calls are TRBV19 and TRBJ1-2; TRBD1 is a possible D gene (5 bases). There are 13 residues in the CDR3. CDR1 and CDR2 (germline): LNHDA, SQIVND (reference sequence). V lost 8 bases, J lost 6 bases, and 16 bases lay in between. In DNA, the CDR3 is TGTGCCAGTTCGAGGTCTCTAGGGGATGGCTACACCTTC. This sequence encodes CASSRSLGDGYTF.

This clone was recorded a few times. The chain uses TRBV7-9 and TRBJ2-7, with 9 bases aligning to TRBD1. CDR1 and CDR2 from the germline V gene are SEHNR and FQNEAQ (reference sequence). J was trimmed by 6 bases and V by 0 bases; bases with no gene match: 9. The length of the CDR3 is 16 residues. The DNA of the CDR3 is TGTGCCAGCAGCTTAGCCACCGGGACAGGGAGAGCCGAGCAGTACTTC. Translating it yields CASSLATGTGRAEQYF.

This chain joins TRBV5-6 and TRBJ2-7; 9 positions match TRBD1. The CDR3 is made up of 14 amino acids. V shed 2 bases and J 6 bases; nucleotides not matched to a gene: 6. Germline CDR1 and CDR2: SGHDT and YYEEEE. The CDR3 loop reads CASSFWDRVTEQYF. CDR3 sequence (DNA): TGTGCCAGCAGCTTTTGGGACAGGGTTACCGAGCAGTACTTC.

V and J are TRBV7-6 and TRBJ1-1, with 7 bases fitting TRBD1. This CDR3 is built from 13 residues. Per the germline V gene, CDR1 is SGHVS and CDR2 is FNYEAQ. With V trimmed by 4 bases and J by 5 bases, 4 bases remained unmatched. CDR3 region: CASSYEQGTEAFF. The CDR3 coding sequence is TGTGCCAGCAGCTACGAACAGGGGACTGAAGCTTTCTTT.

The rearrangement uses TRBV28 and TRBJ2-7; D is possibly TRBD2 (6 bases). CDR1 and CDR2 (germline): MDHEN, SYDVKM. Between the trimmed V and J ends, which lost 6 bases and 4 bases, there was a span of 7 bases. The CDR3 is 11 amino acids. Written as DNA, the CDR3 is TGTGCCAGCAGGGGACTTTACGAGCAGTACTTC. Translation: CASRGLYEQYF.

This chain links TRBV4-3 with TRBJ2-6; TRBD2 matches at 9 bases. Germline CDR1 reads LGHNA; CDR2 reads YSLEER. The V gene end was trimmed by 1 base and the J gene end by 3 bases; junction bases not matched to a gene: 13. The CDR3 runs 20 residues. In nucleotides, the CDR3 is TGCGCCAGCAGCCAAGTCGACGCGGGGGGGCCGACTCATGGGGCCAACGTCCTGACTTTC. It encodes CASSQVDAGGPTHGANVLTF.

The V call is TRBV4-1, the J call TRBJ2-3; D uncertain. CDR3 length: 14 amino acids. The ends were cut back, 4 bases at V and 3 bases at J, with 11 bases in the middle. Germline V gives CDR1 MGHRA, CDR2 YSYEKL. CDR3 nucleotide sequence: TGCGCCAGCAGCCCCTCGTCCAGAACAGATACGCAGTATTTT. It codes for CASSPSSRTDTQYF.

This clone was seen a single time. This chain links TRBV7-7 with TRBJ2-5; maybe TRBD2 (6 bases). The CDR3 runs to 14 residues. The germline CDR1 and CDR2 sequences are SSHAT and FNYEAQ (reference sequence). The ends were cut back, 5 bases at V and 5 bases at J, with 15 bases in the middle. The CDR3 loop is CASSQAGRGETQYF. DNA for the CDR3: TGTGCCAGCAGCCAAGCCGGCCGGGGGGAGACCCAGTACTTC.

The chain links TRBV7-3 to TRBJ1-1, with D possibly matching TRBD1 (5 bases). CDR1 is SGHTA and CDR2 is FQGTGA in the germline V gene. The CDR3 loop spans 13 amino acids. Trimming took 5 bases from V and 2 from J, leaving 9 bases between them. CDR3 nucleotide sequence: TGTGCCAGCAGCCTCGGGACTAACACTGAAGCTTTCTTT. Translation: CASSLGTNTEAFF.

The chain combines TRBV5-1 with TRBJ1-1; D possibly corresponds to TRBD1 (5 bases). The V end lost 4 bases, the J end lost 3 bases, and 10 bases lay between the germline ends. The germline V gene has CDR1 SGHRS and CDR2 YFSETQ. This CDR3 has 13 residues. CDR3 DNA sequence: TGCGCCAGCAGCCTAGGGGAGGACACTGAAGCTTTCTTT. Amino acid sequence: CASSLGEDTEAFF. Looking up the rest from reference TRBV5-1 and TRBJ1-1 gives the full variable domain: KAGVTQTPRYLIKTRGQQVTLSCSPISGHRSVSWYQQTPGQGLQFLFEYFSETQRNKGNFPGRFSGRQFSNSRSEMNVSTLELGDSALYLCASSLGEDTEAFFGQGTRLTVV.

This chain uses TRBV4-1 with TRBJ2-1; D gene unclear. Trimming cost V 0 bases and J 4 bases, with 4 bases left between them. The CDR3 is 13 residues long. The germline gives CDR1 MGHRA, CDR2 YSYEKL. The CDR3 nucleotides read TGCGCCAGCAGCCAAGATCCGTACAATGAGCAGTTCTTC. Its protein is CASSQDPYNEQFF.

The J gene is TRBJ2-7, the V gene TRBV6-1; weak D call: TRBD2 (6 bases). V lost 5 bases, J lost 3 bases, and 14 bases lay in between. This CDR3 comprises 14 residues. CDR1 MNHNS and CDR2 SASEGT come from the germline V gene. The CDR3 sequence is CASSFGKGGYEQYF. The CDR3 coding sequence is TGTGCCAGCAGTTTCGGCAAGGGAGGCTACGAGCAGTACTTC.

This clone turned up a few times. In nucleotides, the CDR3 is TGTGCCAGCAGCCAATGGTCTATGTTGGGCAGTTCCGACGAGCAGTACTTC. It codes for CASSQWSMLGSSDEQYF. The gene calls are TRBV14 and TRBJ2-7, with unresolved D. The ends were cut back, 2 bases at V and 5 bases at J, with 22 bases in the middle. The CDR3 sequence is 17 residues long. CDR1 SGHDN and CDR2 FVKESK come from the germline V gene.

V and J are TRBV11-2 and TRBJ2-7; D is possibly TRBD1 (5 bases). Germline V CDR1 and CDR2: SGHAT, FQNNGV. The V gene lost 2 bases and the J gene lost 2 bases, with 10 bases spanning the gap. The CDR3 is made up of 14 amino acids. CDR3 coding DNA: TGTGCCAGCAGCTTATATACAGGAACCTACGAGCAGTACTTC. It is translated as CASSLYTGTYEQYF. Variable domain in full (rest from reference TRBV11-2 and TRBJ2-7): EAGVAQSPRYKIIEKRQSVAFWCNPISGHATLYWYQQILGQGPKLLIQFQNNGVVDDSQLPKDRFSAERLKGVDSTLKIQPAKLEDSAVYLCASSLYTGTYEQYFGPGTRLTVT.

The genes are TRBV4-3 and TRBJ1-6; 10 positions match TRBD1. Germline V lookup: CDR1 LGHNA, CDR2 YSLEER. This CDR3 contains 14 residues. With 4 bases clipped from V and 9 bases from J, the junction kept 3 bases outside the gene matches. CDR3 sequence (DNA): TGCGCCAGCAGCCGGGACAGGGGTGGTTCACCCCTCCACTTT. As protein: CASSRDRGGSPLHF.

This clone came up once. The chain carries TRBV6-6 and TRBJ2-3; the D is unclear. The germline gives CDR1 MNHNY, CDR2 SVGAGI (reference sequence). The germline V and J ends were trimmed by 2 bases and 2 bases, with 8 bases remaining between them. The CDR3 extends over 14 amino acids. The CDR3 DNA is TGTGCCAGCAGTTACCCAGGATTCACAGATACGCAGTATTTT. It encodes CASSYPGFTDTQYF.

The chain uses TRBV7-8 and TRBJ2-3, with D perhaps matching TRBD2 (6 bases). Germline lookup yields CDR1 SGHVS and CDR2 FQNEAQ. The CDR3 has 18 amino acids. The V end lost 1 base, the J end lost 3 bases, and 20 bases lay between the germline ends. CDR3: CASSLGRGTLAGTDTQYF. As DNA, the CDR3 is TGTGCCAGCAGCTTAGGCCGGGGGACCTTGGCCGGGACAGATACGCAGTATTTT.

The chain uses TRBV7-9 and TRBJ1-4, with 7 bases fitting TRBD1. The CDR3 covers 16 residues. V shed 3 bases, J shed 4 bases, and the junction held 8 bases outside the gene matches. Germline loops: CDR1 SEHNR, CDR2 FQNEAQ (reference sequence). In DNA, the CDR3 is TGTGCCAGCAGCTTTTCTAGGACAGGAGGTAATGAAAAACTGTTTTTT. As protein: CASSFSRTGGNEKLFF.